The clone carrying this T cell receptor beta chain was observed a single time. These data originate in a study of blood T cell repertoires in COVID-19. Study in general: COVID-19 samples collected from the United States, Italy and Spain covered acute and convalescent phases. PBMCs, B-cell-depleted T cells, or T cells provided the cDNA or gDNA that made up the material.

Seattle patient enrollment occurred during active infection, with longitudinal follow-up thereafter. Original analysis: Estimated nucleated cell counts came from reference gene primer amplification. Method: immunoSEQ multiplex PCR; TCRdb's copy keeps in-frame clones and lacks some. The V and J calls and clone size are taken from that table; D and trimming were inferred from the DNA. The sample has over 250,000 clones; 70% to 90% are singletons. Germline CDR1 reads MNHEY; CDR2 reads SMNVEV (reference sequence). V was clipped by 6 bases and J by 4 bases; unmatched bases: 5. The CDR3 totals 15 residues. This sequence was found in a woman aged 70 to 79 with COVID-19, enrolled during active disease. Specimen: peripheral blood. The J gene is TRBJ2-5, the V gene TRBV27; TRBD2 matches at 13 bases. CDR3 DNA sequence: TGTGCCAGCAGGGGAACTAGCGGGGGGGGAGAGACCCAGTACTTC. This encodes CASRGTSGGGETQYF.